Listed below are T cell receptor beta chains from one sample, sequenced in a study of blood T cell repertoires in COVID-19. Method: immunoSEQ multiplex PCR; TCRdb's copy keeps in-frame clones and lacks some. Of about 80,000 clones in the sample, around 69% are singletons; the top ten hold about 17%. Source material: peripheral blood. The receptors were sampled from a man in his 70s with active or convalescent COVID-19. CDR3s include the opening cysteine and the closing phenylalanine or tryptophan.

J: TRBJ2-7
V: TRBV3-1/TRBV3-2
CDR3: CASTDSGGVDHEQYF

J: TRBJ1-2
V: TRBV5-4
CDR3: CASSLLSGGKGYTF

J: TRBJ1-6
V: TRBV28
CDR3: CASSRGGLGNSPLHF

J: TRBJ1-2
V: TRBV15
CDR3: CATSRVGTGSGYTF

J: TRBJ1-1
V: TRBV4-1
CDR3: CASSRGQGLDTEAFF

J: TRBJ1-2
V: TRBV7-9
CDR3: CASSTSSLDGYTF

J: TRBJ1-4
V: TRBV20-1
CDR3: CSASGGYGKLFF

J: TRBJ1-4
V: TRBV16
CDR3: CASSQSGMGEKLFF

J: TRBJ2-7
V: TRBV3-1/TRBV3-2
CDR3: CASSLGQGHSEQYF

J: TRBJ2-3
V: TRBV7-9
CDR3: CAGGLTDTQYF

J: TRBJ1-2
V: TRBV5-5
CDR3: CASSFDTSSGYTF

J: TRBJ1-6
V: TRBV7-9
CDR3: CASSRTGTNNSPLHF

J: TRBJ2-1
V: TRBV11-3
CDR3: CASSLELAGGWNEQFF

J: TRBJ1-1
V: TRBV28
CDR3: CASRGLTGDGKAFF

J: TRBJ2-7
V: TRBV19
CDR3: CASSPKQGSIYEQYF

J: TRBJ1-1
V: TRBV2
CDR3: CASGRGDGKLGAFF

J: TRBJ1-1
V: TRBV30
CDR3: CAWSVRFYRENTEAFF

J: TRBJ1-4
V: TRBV7-9
CDR3: CASTKSTGPNEKLFF

J: TRBJ1-3
V: TRBV6-1
CDR3: CASSEGRSTGNTIYF

J: TRBJ1-5
V: TRBV28
CDR3: CASSFLGNQPQHF

J: TRBJ1-3
V: TRBV2
CDR3: CATRGTGGMSTIYF

J: TRBJ2-2
V: TRBV10-3
CDR3: CAISESFLGELFF

J: TRBJ2-3
V: TRBV9
CDR3: CASSQGVTDTQYF

J: TRBJ2-5
V: TRBV5-1
CDR3: CASRFGSKETQYF

J: TRBJ2-5
V: TRBV9
CDR3: CASSVSLGGQETQYF

J: TRBJ1-6
V: TRBV11-2
CDR3: CASSSPGSPLHF

J: TRBJ1-2
V: TRBV2
CDR3: CASGSALIGYTF

J: TRBJ1-5
V: TRBV27
CDR3: CASSLSSYQPQHF

J: TRBJ2-7
V: TRBV27
CDR3: CASSLSAGTVVSSYEQYF

J: TRBJ1-2
V: TRBV3-1/TRBV3-2
CDR3: CASSPRSRGGGYTF

J: TRBJ2-7
V: TRBV9
CDR3: CASSRREGYDEQYF

J: TRBJ1-6
V: TRBV30
CDR3: CAWTPTGGDNSPLHF

J: TRBJ1-4
V: TRBV28
CDR3: CASRKTAVEKLFF

J: TRBJ1-3
V: TRBV30
CDR3: CAWSGQVYTIYF

J: TRBJ2-2
V: TRBV6-5
CDR3: CASSYSLANGELFF

J: TRBJ2-3
V: TRBV11-2
CDR3: CASSSLATQYF

J: TRBJ2-7
V: TRBV29-1
CDR3: CSVEEQGMGEQYF

J: TRBJ1-6
V: TRBV3-1/TRBV3-2
CDR3: CASSPLGGHLHF

J: TRBJ1-5
V: TRBV28
CDR3: CASSLAGVSQPQHF

J: TRBJ1-3
V: TRBV6-5
CDR3: CASSYSSDTGNTIYF

J: TRBJ2-1
V: TRBV5-5
CDR3: CASSPGQGRGFHEQFF

J: TRBJ1-3
V: TRBV6-1
CDR3: CASSELTGYSGNTIYF

J: TRBJ2-7
V: TRBV2
CDR3: CASRALPHEQYF

J: TRBJ1-2
V: TRBV7-9
CDR3: CASSNSNPGSNNDNYGYTF

J: TRBJ2-1
V: TRBV3-1/TRBV3-2
CDR3: CASSHLGGEQFF

J: TRBJ1-4
V: TRBV28
CDR3: CASSLGQGGNEKLFF

J: TRBJ1-1
V: TRBV2
CDR3: CASSESQVVLAFF

J: TRBJ1-1
V: TRBV19
CDR3: CASSTSQGYTEAFF

J: TRBJ2-5
V: TRBV7-9
CDR3: CASSLTGLDRETQYF

J: TRBJ1-5
V: TRBV5-5
CDR3: CASSTRGGEQPQHF

J: TRBJ1-6
V: TRBV2
CDR3: CASREDKRSSYNSPLHF

J: TRBJ2-1
V: TRBV5-4
CDR3: CASTDDRDIRVRDEQFF

J: TRBJ1-5
V: TRBV10-3
CDR3: CAISESRGNQPQHF

J: TRBJ1-1
V: TRBV9
CDR3: CASSAPQGVGAFF

J: TRBJ2-7
V: TRBV6-5
CDR3: CASSSDHEQYF